A selection of T cell receptor beta chains follows, all from one sample in a study of early T cells in non-severe SARS-CoV-2 infection. One entry per CDR3 protein results from TCRdb running MiXCR on the 5' RACE reads. The repertoire holds some 57,000 distinct CDR3 sequences, over 7% seen once, with less than 25% in the top ten. The sample taken for sequencing was whole blood. The receptors were sampled from an adult who was a healthcare worker with PCR-confirmed SARS-CoV-2 infection or an uninfected control (not recorded which). CDR3s include the opening cysteine and the closing phenylalanine or tryptophan. A D gene is named only where the DNA matches it firmly. Some rows mark clone size as missing; the rest say once, few, many or name a class of expanded clone.

DNA,CDR3,length,D,size,J,V
TGTGCCAGCAGCCCCCCAGGGACTAGTGCGACCCAGTACTTC,CASSPPGTSATQYF,14,TRBD2,few,TRBJ2-5,TRBV7-6
TGTGCCACCAGCAGAGAAGGGGGGACCCAGTACTTC,CATSREGGTQYF,12,NA,many,TRBJ2-5,TRBV15
TGTGCCAGCAGGTCGACGGACTGGGGTCGTGGCTACACCTTC,CASRSTDWGRGYTF,14,NA,NA,TRBJ1-2,TRBV11-2
TGCAGTGCAGTCGAGGGGGCGAACACTGAAGCTTTCTTT,CSAVEGANTEAFF,13,TRBD1,many,TRBJ1-1,TRBV20-1
TGTGCCAGCAGCCAAAGCGGGGGGGGAGAGACCCAGTACTTC,CASSQSGGGETQYF,14,TRBD2,NA,TRBJ2-5,TRBV3-1
TGTGCCAGCAGGACCCTAGGGGGGACCCAGTACTTC,CASRTLGGTQYF,12,NA,many,TRBJ2-5,TRBV12-3/TRBV12-4
TGTGCCAGCAGTCAGCGGGACAACAACTATGGCTACACCTTC,CASSQRDNNYGYTF,14,NA,many,TRBJ1-2,TRBV12-3/TRBV12-4
TGTGCCAGCAGTTACTCTCAGGGAAATGAGCAGTTCTTC,CASSYSQGNEQFF,13,NA,few,TRBJ2-1,TRBV6-5
TGTGCCAGTAAAATGTCGGCTGCAACTAATGAAAAACTGTTTTTT,CASKMSAATNEKLFF,15,NA,few,TRBJ1-4,TRBV19
TGCAGTGCTAGAGTAGAATGGCTAGCGAGCAGCACAGATACGCAGTATTTT,CSARVEWLASSTDTQYF,17,NA,few,TRBJ2-3,TRBV20-1
TGTGCCAGCAGTGGGGACAGTGGCGGCCAGCCCCAGCATTTT,CASSGDSGGQPQHF,14,TRBD1,few,TRBJ1-5,TRBV12-3/TRBV12-4
TGTGCCAGCAGCCCTAGCGGGGGGGCCCCCGGGGAGCTGTTTTTT,CASSPSGGAPGELFF,15,TRBD2,few,TRBJ2-2,TRBV7-8
TGTGCCAGCAGTTCAAGTCTGGACAGGGGAGGAGATACGCAGTATTTT,CASSSSLDRGGDTQYF,16,TRBD1,many,TRBJ2-3,TRBV12-3/TRBV12-4
TGTGCCAGCAGCCCCGGACAGCCCTTTGAGCAGTTCTTC,CASSPGQPFEQFF,13,NA,many,TRBJ2-1,TRBV3-1
TGCGCCAGCAGCCAGAGGACGGGGAGCAATCAGCCCCAGCATTTT,CASSQRTGSNQPQHF,15,NA,NA,TRBJ1-5,TRBV4-1
TGTGCCAGTAGTATATTAACAGGGGCGCGGGAGCAGTTCTTC,CASSILTGAREQFF,14,TRBD1,NA,TRBJ2-1,TRBV19
TGTGCCAGCAGTTTCCTAGCGGGGGGTTACAATGAGCAGTTCTTC,CASSFLAGGYNEQFF,15,TRBD2,NA,TRBJ2-1,TRBV12-3/TRBV12-4
TGTGCCAGCAGCACGATAGGGACCTACAATGAGCAGTTCTTC,CASSTIGTYNEQFF,14,NA,many,TRBJ2-1,TRBV14
TGTGCCAGCAGTTACAGGCAGGGTGGCATTCAGTACTTC,CASSYRQGGIQYF,13,NA,few,TRBJ2-4,TRBV6-2/TRBV6-3
TGTGCCAGCAGTACGAACTTCCCGACAGGCCGCGAGCAGTACTTC,CASSTNFPTGREQYF,15,NA,NA,TRBJ2-7,TRBV27
TGCAGTGCTGGATGGACAGGGGGCTACGAGCAGTACTTC,CSAGWTGGYEQYF,13,TRBD1,NA,TRBJ2-7,TRBV20-1
TGCGCCAGCAGCTTCCGACAAGACACAGATACGCAGTATTTT,CASSFRQDTDTQYF,14,NA,many,TRBJ2-3,TRBV5-1
TGCAGTGCCTTCTGGACAGGGATGGATGAGCAGTTCTTC,CSAFWTGMDEQFF,13,TRBD1,NA,TRBJ2-1,TRBV20-1
TGTGCCAGCAGCTTTGCAGGGGGCGACTACAATGAGCAGTTCTTC,CASSFAGGDYNEQFF,15,TRBD1,many,TRBJ2-1,TRBV7-6
TGTGCCAGCAGTGAATCGGCGTCGTACGTCGATGAGCAGTTCTTC,CASSESASYVDEQFF,15,NA,many,TRBJ2-1,TRBV6-1
TGCAGTGCTAGTACTAGGCAGGGGGGCCAAGAGACCCAGTACTTC,CSASTRQGGQETQYF,15,NA,many,TRBJ2-5,TRBV20-1
TGTGCCAGCACCACCCCAGCAGGGCATATACGACAGAAGTTCTTC,CASTTPAGHIRQKFF,15,NA,NA,TRBJ2-1,TRBV6-2/TRBV6-3
TGCAGTGCTAAGGCGGGGGGCACAGATACGCAGTATTTT,CSAKAGGTDTQYF,13,TRBD2,NA,TRBJ2-3,TRBV20-1
TGTGCCAGCGGCAAAGGGACAGATCTCGGCTACACCTTC,CASGKGTDLGYTF,13,TRBD1,many,TRBJ1-2,TRBV7-9
TGTGCCAGCAGCAAGCCCAACAGGGTCACTGAAGCTTTCTTT,CASSKPNRVTEAFF,14,NA,many,TRBJ1-1,TRBV14
TGTGCCAGCAGCTTAGGAGGGCGGACCTCTGGGGCCAACGTCCTGACTTTC,CASSLGGRTSGANVLTF,17,NA,many,TRBJ2-6,TRBV11-3
TGCGCCAGCAGCCCCGCCCCAACCGGGACAGGGTTTTCCTACGAGCAGTACTTC,CASSPAPTGTGFSYEQYF,18,TRBD1,many,TRBJ2-7,TRBV5-1